Listed here are 26 T cell receptor beta chains from one sample, sequenced in a study of blood T cell repertoires in COVID-19. Clones were sequenced by immunoSEQ multiplex PCR, and TCRdb holds only the in-frame ones, with some missing. The sample has over 120,000 clones, 84% seen once. Sequenced: peripheral blood. Receptor source: a human donor in a cohort sampled during active COVID-19.

This chain joins TRBV6-1 and TRBJ2-1, with TRBD2 identical over 10 bases. Germline CDR1 MNHNS, CDR2 SASEGT. J lost 4 bases, V lost 2 bases, and 2 bases had no gene match. The CDR3 length is 15 residues. The CDR3 loop reads CASSETSGIYNEQFF. The CDR3 DNA reads as TGTGCCAGCAGTGAAACTAGCGGGATATACAATGAGCAGTTCTTC.

The V and J genes are TRBV2 and TRBJ1-1, with 7 positions matching TRBD1. The CDR3 has 14 amino acids. V lost 7 bases, J lost 5 bases, and 10 bases stayed unmatched. Germline loops: CDR1 SNHLY, CDR2 FYNNEI. The CDR3 is CASTREGAWTEAFF. As DNA, the CDR3 is TGTGCCAGCACCCGAGAGGGGGCATGGACTGAAGCTTTCTTT.

The genes are TRBV25-1 and TRBJ2-1; perhaps TRBD1 as D (6 bases). Germline CDR1 is MGHDK and CDR2 is SYGVNS. The CDR3 spans 16 residues. Trimming left V 5 bases short and J 0 bases short, with 14 bases between. CDR3 sequence (DNA): TGTGCCAGCAGTTCCCTGGACAGCAGCTCCTACAATGAGCAGTTCTTC. Translated: CASSSLDSSSYNEQFF. The full variable domain, in which reference TRBV25-1 and TRBJ2-1 provide the parts outside the CDR3, is EADIYQTPRYLVIGTGKKITLECSQTMGHDKMYWYQQDPGMELHLIHYSYGVNSTEKGDLSSESTVSRIRTEHFPLTLESARPSHTSQYLCASSSLDSSSYNEQFFGPGTRLTVL.

V gene TRBV30 combines with J gene TRBJ1-6; tentatively, D is TRBD1 (6 bases). V shed 3 bases and J shed 0 bases, with 15 bases lying between them. Germline CDR1 GTSNPN, CDR2 SVGIG (reference sequence). The length of the CDR3 is 17 residues. Here the CDR3 DNA reads TGTGCCTGGAGCAATAGAGGGGGACCCTCCTATAATTCACCCCTCCACTTT. This codes for CAWSNRGGPSYNSPLHF.

This chain uses TRBV11-2 with TRBJ2-3, with D perhaps matching TRBD1 (5 bases). CDR3 length: 13 amino acids. V lost 6 bases to trimming and J lost 11 bases, with 18 bases between them. Germline lookup yields CDR1 SGHAT and CDR2 FQNNGV. The CDR3 DNA sequence: TGTGCCAGCAGTTCCCCCCAATCCAGGGAGCAGTATTTT. It codes for CASSSPQSREQYF.

The chain couples TRBV19 to TRBJ1-1; no reliable D call. Trimming cost V 8 bases and J 6 bases, with 16 bases left between them. The length of the CDR3 is 13 residues. Germline loops: CDR1 LNHDA, CDR2 SQIVND (reference sequence). The CDR3 sequence: CASWASLEAEAFF. DNA of the CDR3: TGTGCCAGTTGGGCCTCCTTGGAGGCTGAAGCTTTCTTT.

V gene TRBV6-5 combines with J gene TRBJ1-2, with 9 bases fitting TRBD1. The CDR3 extends over 15 amino acids. CDR1 MNHEY and CDR2 SVGAGI come from the germline V gene. V lost 4 bases, J lost 13 bases, and 16 bases stayed unmatched. The CDR3 sequence is CASSSKNREGQGTTF. The DNA of the CDR3 is TGTGCCAGCAGTTCGAAGAATCGGGAGGGACAGGGTACCACCTTC.

This chain joins TRBV5-1 and TRBJ1-1; the match to TRBD1 covers 8 bases. The CDR3 totals 18 residues. The germline gives CDR1 SGHRS, CDR2 YFSETQ. The V and J ends lost 2 bases and 1 base, in that order; junction bases with no gene match: 13. DNA for the CDR3: TGCGCCAGCAGCTTTAGGACAGGGCCGAGTGCAGGGAACACTGAAGCTTTCTTT. The encoded protein is CASSFRTGPSAGNTEAFF.

The rearrangement uses TRBV29-1 and TRBJ1-5, with D perhaps TRBD1 (5 bases). The V end lost 7 bases, the J end lost 7 bases, and 17 bases lay between the germline ends. Germline loops: CDR1 SQVTM, CDR2 ANQGSEA. CDR3 length: 13 residues. In nucleotides, the CDR3 is TGCAGCGCTGTGACAGTCCTCGGGCAGCCCCAGCATTTT. It specifies CSAVTVLGQPQHF.

V usage is TRBV3-1 (or the pseudogene TRBV3-2) and J usage is TRBJ2-1, with TRBD2 matching over 8 bases. This CDR3 region has 15 residues. Germline-derived CDR1 and CDR2 are LGHDT and YNNKEL (reference sequence). V shed 0 bases and J 8 bases; nucleotides not matched to a gene: 6. The CDR3 coding sequence is TGTGCCAGCAGCCAAGATCCGGGAGGGGTCTATGAGCAGTTCTTC. Its protein is CASSQDPGGVYEQFF.

This chain joins TRBV15 and TRBJ2-3, with 8 bases identical to TRBD1. In germline, CDR1 is LNHNV, CDR2 YYDKDF (reference sequence). Losses at the gene ends were 1 base for V and 5 bases for J; bases not matched to a gene: 8. This CDR3 has 16 residues. The CDR3 here is CATSRAQGARGDTQYF. The DNA of the CDR3 is TGTGCCACCAGCAGAGCGCAGGGGGCTCGTGGAGATACGCAGTATTTT.

The rearrangement uses TRBV5-6 and TRBJ2-5; 10 nucleotides line up with TRBD1. V lost 3 bases to trimming and J lost 0 bases; unmatched junction nucleotides: 11. The CDR3 runs to 18 residues. Germline CDR1 and CDR2: SGHDT and YYEEEE. CDR3 region: CASSSNGDRGLYQETQYF. The DNA for the CDR3 is TGTGCCAGCAGCTCTAACGGTGACAGGGGGCTTTACCAAGAGACCCAGTACTTC. The complete variable domain, with remaining parts taken from reference TRBV5-6 and TRBJ2-5, reads DAGVTQSPTHLIKTRGQQVTLRCSPKSGHDTVSWYQQALGQGPQFIFQYYEEEERQRGNFPDRFSGHQFPNYSSELNVNALLLGDSALYLCASSSNGDRGLYQETQYFGPGTRLLVL.

The rearrangement joins TRBV6-9 to TRBJ2-5; 12 bases are a match to TRBD2. This CDR3 has 20 amino acids. CDR1 is MNHGY, CDR2 SVAAGI, per germline. Losses at the gene ends were 7 bases for V and 2 bases for J; bases not matched to a gene: 20. CDR3 in amino acids: CASTPFLLAGGPIRQETQYF. The CDR3 coding sequence is TGTGCCAGCACACCCTTCCTACTAGCGGGAGGCCCTATACGTCAAGAGACCCAGTACTTC.

The rearrangement uses TRBV4-1 and TRBJ1-2, with D perhaps matching TRBD1 (5 bases). Trimming stripped 6 bases from V and 8 bases from J, with 19 bases between. The germline V gene has CDR1 MGHRA and CDR2 YSYEKL. This CDR3 region has 14 residues. The CDR3 reads CASRDGVGDSGYTF. The CDR3 DNA follows: TGCGCCAGCAGGGACGGAGTTGGGGACTCCGGCTACACCTTC.

The V and J genes are TRBV5-4 and TRBJ2-2, with a tentative D call TRBD1 (6 bases). Trimming stripped 4 bases from V and 4 bases from J, with 11 bases between. Germline-derived CDR1 and CDR2 are SGHNT and YYREEE (reference sequence). The length of the CDR3 is 14 residues. The CDR3 nucleotides are TGTGCCAGCAGCGTCACAGGGTTCACCGGGGAGCTGTTTTTT. Its translation is CASSVTGFTGELFF. Full variable domain (remainder filled in from reference TRBV5-4 and TRBJ2-2): ETGVTQSPTHLIKTRGQQVTLRCSSQSGHNTVSWYQQALGQGPQFIFQYYREEENGRGNFPPRFSGLQFPNYSSELNVNALELDDSALYLCASSVTGFTGELFFGEGSRLTVL.

The gene calls are TRBV11-3 and TRBJ2-1; D is perhaps TRBD2 (6 bases). The germline gives CDR1 SGHNT, CDR2 YENEEA. Trimming shortened V by 1 base and J by 9 bases, and 10 bases separated the two germline ends. The CDR3 totals 13 residues. The chain's CDR3 is CASSLVRGGEQFF. DNA for the CDR3: TGTGCCAGCAGCTTAGTGCGGGGTGGTGAGCAGTTCTTC. Full variable domain (rest looked up from reference TRBV11-3 and TRBJ2-1): EAGVVQSPRYKIIEKKQPVAFWCNPISGHNTLYWYLQNLGQGPELLIRYENEEAVDDSQLPKDRFSAERLKGVDSTLKIQPAELGDSAVYLCASSLVRGGEQFFGPGTRLTVL.

The chain is built from TRBV27 and TRBJ2-7, with 8 bases that match TRBD1. Trimming took 4 bases from V and 4 from J; bases not matched to a gene: 18. Germline V gene sequence: CDR1 MNHEY, CDR2 SMNVEV (reference sequence). CDR3 size: 18 residues. The CDR3 DNA sequence: TGTGCCAGCAGTTCCCCGTTCAAACAGGGGGTTGGGATATACGAGCAGTACTTC. Translated, it gives CASSSPFKQGVGIYEQYF.

DNA of the CDR3: TGTGCCAGCACCGGGACTAGCGGGAGAGGTACAGATACGCAGTATTTT. Protein sequence: CASTGTSGRGTDTQYF. The gene calls are TRBV6-6 and TRBJ2-3, with TRBD2 identical over 14 bases. There are 16 residues in the CDR3. Germline V lookup: CDR1 MNHNY, CDR2 SVGAGI (reference sequence). V was pared by 7 bases and J by 3 bases, with 6 bases of the junction left unmatched.

This clone is a singleton in its sample. This chain uses TRBV28 with TRBJ1-4; D perhaps matches TRBD1 (6 bases). Trimming shortened V by 5 bases and J by 8 bases, and 9 bases separated the two germline ends. CDR3 size: 12 residues. Germline lookup yields CDR1 MDHEN and CDR2 SYDVKM. The CDR3 reads CASSMDREKLFF. Here the CDR3 DNA reads TGTGCCAGCAGTATGGACAGAGAAAAACTGTTTTTT.

The rearrangement joins TRBV24-1 to TRBJ2-5; possibly TRBD1 for D (6 bases). The length of the CDR3 is 16 residues. Per germline, CDR1 KGHDR and CDR2 SFDVKD. Between the trimmed V and J ends, which lost 4 bases and 5 bases, there was a span of 19 bases. This CDR3 is CATSEPSQGIWETQYF. CDR3 coding DNA: TGTGCCACCAGTGAACCCTCTCAGGGGATTTGGGAGACCCAGTACTTC.

V usage is TRBV3-1 (or the pseudogene TRBV3-2) and J usage is TRBJ2-1; the match to TRBD1 covers 10 bases. Germline-derived CDR1 and CDR2 are LGHDT and YNNKEL (reference sequence). The CDR3 contains 17 residues. J gave up 0 bases and V 4 bases, and 6 bases lay outside the gene matches. The CDR3 DNA reads TGTGCCAGCAGCCGGGACAGGGGACGGAGCTCCTACAATGAGCAGTTCTTC. Its translation is CASSRDRGRSSYNEQFF.

The gene calls are TRBV9 and TRBJ2-1, with a possible D match to TRBD2 (5 bases). Trimming cost V 5 bases and J 3 bases, with 9 bases left between them. CDR1 is SGDLS, CDR2 YYNGEE, per germline. The CDR3 spans 13 residues. DNA of the CDR3: TGTGCCAGCAGTCCGGGAATCTACAATGAGCAGTTCTTC. Translating it yields CASSPGIYNEQFF.

The chain carries TRBV29-1 and TRBJ2-3; a possible D gene is TRBD2 (5 bases). Trimming removed 3 bases at V and 4 bases at J, with 11 bases between. The CDR3 is made up of 13 amino acids. CDR1 SQVTM and CDR2 ANQGSEA come from the germline V gene. CDR3 protein: CSVERLASDTQYF. The CDR3, as DNA: TGCAGCGTTGAGAGGCTAGCATCAGATACGCAGTATTTT.

J is TRBJ1-3 and V is TRBV10-3, with D possibly matching TRBD1 (5 bases). Germline V gene sequence: CDR1 ENHRY, CDR2 SYGVKD. The ends were cut back, 7 bases at V and 3 bases at J, with 10 bases in the middle. This CDR3 is built from 13 residues. Here the CDR3 DNA reads TGTGCCATCAAGGAAGGGGATGGAAACACCATATATTTT. Its protein is CAIKEGDGNTIYF.

V gene TRBV6-6 combines with J gene TRBJ1-2; D is ambiguous. The V and J ends lost 6 bases and 4 bases respectively, with 15 bases between them. The CDR3 is 14 amino acids. In germline, CDR1 is MNHNY, CDR2 SVGAGI (reference sequence). CDR3 in amino acids: CASRNQDILYGYTF. CDR3 bases: TGTGCCAGCAGAAACCAAGACATCCTCTATGGCTACACCTTC.

The rearrangement joins TRBV19 to TRBJ2-7; 9 bases are shared with TRBD2. J lost 5 bases, V lost 3 bases, and 14 bases had no gene match. This CDR3 is built from 17 residues. Germline V gene data show CDR1 as LNHDA and CDR2 as SQIVND (reference sequence). CDR3 DNA sequence: TGTGCCAGTAGTATCCCCAAAAGCGGGAGGACGTCCGACGAGCAGTACGTC. It specifies CASSIPKSGRTSDEQYV.